This T cell receptor beta chain was obtained from a study of T cell responses to AZD1222 COVID-19 vaccine. For this clone: What it binds is not known.

Points from the study as a whole: Recipients of AZD1222 seropositive at baseline numbered only five or six.

Method: immunoSEQ multiplex PCR; TCRdb's copy keeps in-frame clones and lacks some. This table holds roughly 130,000 clones, roughly 88% found once. Trimming cost V 4 bases and J 0 bases, with 7 bases left between them. Germline loops: CDR1 SGHRS, CDR2 YFSETQ. The CDR3 covers 14 residues. The receptor was derived from an adult in good health. The sample consisted of peripheral blood, taken on day 0 of MenACWY control vaccination. The rearrangement uses TRBV5-1 and TRBJ1-4; no reliable D call. The CDR3 is CASSNPATNEKLFF. The CDR3 coding sequence is TGCGCCAGCAGCAATCCAGCAACTAATGAAAAACTGTTTTTT.